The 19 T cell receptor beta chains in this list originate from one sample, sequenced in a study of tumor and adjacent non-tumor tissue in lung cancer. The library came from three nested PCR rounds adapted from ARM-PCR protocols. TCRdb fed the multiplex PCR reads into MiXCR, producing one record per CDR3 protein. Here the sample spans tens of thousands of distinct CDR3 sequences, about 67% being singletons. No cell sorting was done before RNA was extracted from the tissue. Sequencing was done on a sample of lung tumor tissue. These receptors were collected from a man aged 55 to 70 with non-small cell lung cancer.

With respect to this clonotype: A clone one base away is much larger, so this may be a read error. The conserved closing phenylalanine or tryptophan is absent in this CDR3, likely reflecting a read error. This CDR3 is CASSEPGTLSYEQYS. Here the CDR3 DNA reads TGTGCCAGCAGTGAACCTGGGACCCTGTCCTACGAGCAGTACTCC. The V call is TRBV6-1, the J call TRBJ2-7; D might be TRBD1 or TRBD2, each matching 5 bases. V lost 2 bases to trimming and J lost 1 base, with 12 bases between them. The CDR3 sequence is 15 residues long. CDR1 and CDR2 from the germline V gene are MNHNS and SASEGT.

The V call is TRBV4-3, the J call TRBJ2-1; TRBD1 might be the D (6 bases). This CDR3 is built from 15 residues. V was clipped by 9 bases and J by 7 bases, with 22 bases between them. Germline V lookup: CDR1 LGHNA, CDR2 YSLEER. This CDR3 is CARRQEGRRGNEQFF. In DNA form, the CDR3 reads TGCGCCAGAAGACAAGAGGGGCGCAGGGGTAATGAGCAGTTCTTC.

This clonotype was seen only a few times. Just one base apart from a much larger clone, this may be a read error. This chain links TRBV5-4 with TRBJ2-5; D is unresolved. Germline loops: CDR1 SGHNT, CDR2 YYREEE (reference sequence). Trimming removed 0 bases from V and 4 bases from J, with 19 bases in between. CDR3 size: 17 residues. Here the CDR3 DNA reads TGTGCCAGCAGCTTGGAGGTCCCCGGCGGCAGGACAGAGACCCAGTACTTC. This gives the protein CASSLEVPGGRTETQYF.

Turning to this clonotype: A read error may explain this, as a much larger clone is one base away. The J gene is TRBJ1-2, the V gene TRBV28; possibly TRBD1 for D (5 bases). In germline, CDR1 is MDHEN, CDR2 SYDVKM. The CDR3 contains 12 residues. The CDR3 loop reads CASSSGGLGYAF. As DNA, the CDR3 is TGTGCCAGCAGTTCCGGGGGACTTGGCTACGCCTTC.

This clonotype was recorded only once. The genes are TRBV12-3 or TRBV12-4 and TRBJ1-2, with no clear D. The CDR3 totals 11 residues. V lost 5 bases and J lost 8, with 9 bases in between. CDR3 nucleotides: TGTGCCAGCAGTCAAGGTCAGGGCTACACCTTC. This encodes CASSQGQGYTF.

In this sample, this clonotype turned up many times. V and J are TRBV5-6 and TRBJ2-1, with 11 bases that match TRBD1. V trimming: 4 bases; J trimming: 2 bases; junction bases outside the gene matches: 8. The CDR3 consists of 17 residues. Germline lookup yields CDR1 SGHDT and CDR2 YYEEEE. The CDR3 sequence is CASSPGEDRGPYNEQFF. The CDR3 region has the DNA TGTGCCAGCAGCCCCGGTGAGGACAGGGGGCCCTACAATGAGCAGTTCTTC.

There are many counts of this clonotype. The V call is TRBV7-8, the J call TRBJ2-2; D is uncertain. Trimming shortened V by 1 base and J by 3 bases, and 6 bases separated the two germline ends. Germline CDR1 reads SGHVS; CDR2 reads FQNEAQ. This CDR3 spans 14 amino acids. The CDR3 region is CASSLGTDTGELFF. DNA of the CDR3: TGTGCCAGCAGCTTAGGGACGGACACCGGGGAGCTGTTTTTT.

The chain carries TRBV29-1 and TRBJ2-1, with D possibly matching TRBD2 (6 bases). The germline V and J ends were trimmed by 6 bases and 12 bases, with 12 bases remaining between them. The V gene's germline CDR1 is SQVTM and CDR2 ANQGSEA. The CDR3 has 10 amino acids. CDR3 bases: TGCAGCGTGGGGCGGGACTGGCAGTTCTTC. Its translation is CSVGRDWQFF.

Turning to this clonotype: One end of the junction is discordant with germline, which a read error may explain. CDR3 DNA sequence: TGCGCCAGCAGCGTAGATCCGTACCAAGAGACCCAGTACTTC. It specifies CASSVDPYQETQYF. The chain has TRBV9 and TRBJ2-5; D is unresolved. Germline CDR1 and CDR2: SGDLS and YYNGEE. The CDR3 has 14 residues. Filled out from reference TRBV9 and TRBJ2-5, the complete variable domain reads DSGVTQTPKHLITATGQRVTLRCSPRSGDLSVYWYQQSLDQGLQFLIQYYNGEERAKGNILERFSAQQFPDLHSELNLSSLELGDSALYFCASSVDPYQETQYFGPGTRLLVL.

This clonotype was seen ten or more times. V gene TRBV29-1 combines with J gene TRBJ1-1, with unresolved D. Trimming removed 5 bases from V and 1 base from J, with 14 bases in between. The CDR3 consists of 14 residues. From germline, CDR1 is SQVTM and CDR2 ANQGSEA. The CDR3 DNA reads TGCAGCGTTCACAGAAGCTACCCGAACACTGAAGCTTTCTTT. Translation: CSVHRSYPNTEAFF. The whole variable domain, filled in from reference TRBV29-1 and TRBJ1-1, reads SAVISQKPSRDICQRGTSLTIQCQVDSQVTMMFWYRQQPGQSLTLIATANQGSEATYESGFVIDKFPISRPNLTFSTLTVSNMSPEDSSIYLCSVHRSYPNTEAFFGQGTRLTVV.

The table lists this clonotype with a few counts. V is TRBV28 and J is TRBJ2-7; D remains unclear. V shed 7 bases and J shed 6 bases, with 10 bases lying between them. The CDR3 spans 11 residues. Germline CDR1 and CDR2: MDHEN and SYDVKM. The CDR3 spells CASTLPREQYF. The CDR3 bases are TGTGCCAGCACCCTACCTCGCGAGCAGTACTTC.

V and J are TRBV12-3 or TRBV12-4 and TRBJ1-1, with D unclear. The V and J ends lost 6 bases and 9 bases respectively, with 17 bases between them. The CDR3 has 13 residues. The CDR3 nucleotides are TGTGCCAGCAGCCGATCGGGAGGGATGAAAGCTTTCTTT. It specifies CASSRSGGMKAFF.

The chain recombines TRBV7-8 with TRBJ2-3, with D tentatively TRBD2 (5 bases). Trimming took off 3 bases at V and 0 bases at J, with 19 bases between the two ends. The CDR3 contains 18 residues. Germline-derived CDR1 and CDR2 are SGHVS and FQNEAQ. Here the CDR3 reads CASSLGPEGVSSTDTQYF. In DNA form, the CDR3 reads TGTGCCAGCAGCTTGGGTCCAGAGGGAGTTAGCAGCACAGATACGCAGTATTTT.

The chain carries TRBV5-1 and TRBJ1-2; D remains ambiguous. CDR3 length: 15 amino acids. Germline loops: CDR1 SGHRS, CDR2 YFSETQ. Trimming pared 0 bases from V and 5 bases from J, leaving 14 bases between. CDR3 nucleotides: TGCGCCAGCAGCTTGGAGCTAGGAACTACTTATGGCTACACCTTC. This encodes CASSLELGTTYGYTF.

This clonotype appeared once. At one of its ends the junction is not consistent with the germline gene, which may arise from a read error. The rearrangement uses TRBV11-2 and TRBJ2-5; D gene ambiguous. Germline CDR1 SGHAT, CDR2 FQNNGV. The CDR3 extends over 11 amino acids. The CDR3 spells CASSSGETRYF. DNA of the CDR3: TGTGCCAGCAGCTCCGGTGAGACCCGGTACTTC.

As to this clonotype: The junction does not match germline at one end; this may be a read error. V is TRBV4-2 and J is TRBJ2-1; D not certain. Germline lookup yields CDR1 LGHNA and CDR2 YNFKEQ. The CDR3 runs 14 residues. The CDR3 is CVSIQGRTFNEQFF. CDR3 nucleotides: TGTGTCAGCATCCAAGGTCGGACCTTCAATGAGCAGTTCTTC.

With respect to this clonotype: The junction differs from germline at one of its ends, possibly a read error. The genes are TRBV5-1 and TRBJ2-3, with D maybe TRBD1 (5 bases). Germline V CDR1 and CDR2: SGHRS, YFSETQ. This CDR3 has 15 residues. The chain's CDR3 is CASSQATVNTDTHYF. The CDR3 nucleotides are TGCGCCAGCAGCCAAGCGACAGTGAACACAGATACGCATTATTTT.

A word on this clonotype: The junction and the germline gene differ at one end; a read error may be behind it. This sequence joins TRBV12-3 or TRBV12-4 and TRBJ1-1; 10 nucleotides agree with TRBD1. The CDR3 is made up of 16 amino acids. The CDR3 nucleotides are TGTGCCAGCAGTTACACCCCCGGGACAGGGGAGACTGAAGCTCTCTTT. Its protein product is CASSYTPGTGETEALF.

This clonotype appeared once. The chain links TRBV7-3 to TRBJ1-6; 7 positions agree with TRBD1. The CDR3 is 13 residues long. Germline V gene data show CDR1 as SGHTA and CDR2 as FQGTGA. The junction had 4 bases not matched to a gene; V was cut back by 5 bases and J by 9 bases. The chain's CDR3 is CASSPDRASPLHF. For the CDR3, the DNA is TGTGCCAGCAGCCCCGACAGGGCTTCACCCCTCCACTTT.